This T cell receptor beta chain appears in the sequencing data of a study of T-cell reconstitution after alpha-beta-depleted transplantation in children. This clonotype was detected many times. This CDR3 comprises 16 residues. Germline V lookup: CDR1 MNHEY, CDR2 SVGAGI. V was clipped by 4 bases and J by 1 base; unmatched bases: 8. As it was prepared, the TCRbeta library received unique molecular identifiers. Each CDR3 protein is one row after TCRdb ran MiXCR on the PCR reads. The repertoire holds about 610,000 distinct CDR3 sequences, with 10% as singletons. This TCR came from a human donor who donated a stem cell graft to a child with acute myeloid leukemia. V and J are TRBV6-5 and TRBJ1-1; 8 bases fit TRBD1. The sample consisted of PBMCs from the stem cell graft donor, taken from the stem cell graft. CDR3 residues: CASSSRSGTGNTEAFF. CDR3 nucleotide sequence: TGTGCCAGCAGTTCCCGCTCCGGGACAGGGAACACTGAAGCTTTCTTT.